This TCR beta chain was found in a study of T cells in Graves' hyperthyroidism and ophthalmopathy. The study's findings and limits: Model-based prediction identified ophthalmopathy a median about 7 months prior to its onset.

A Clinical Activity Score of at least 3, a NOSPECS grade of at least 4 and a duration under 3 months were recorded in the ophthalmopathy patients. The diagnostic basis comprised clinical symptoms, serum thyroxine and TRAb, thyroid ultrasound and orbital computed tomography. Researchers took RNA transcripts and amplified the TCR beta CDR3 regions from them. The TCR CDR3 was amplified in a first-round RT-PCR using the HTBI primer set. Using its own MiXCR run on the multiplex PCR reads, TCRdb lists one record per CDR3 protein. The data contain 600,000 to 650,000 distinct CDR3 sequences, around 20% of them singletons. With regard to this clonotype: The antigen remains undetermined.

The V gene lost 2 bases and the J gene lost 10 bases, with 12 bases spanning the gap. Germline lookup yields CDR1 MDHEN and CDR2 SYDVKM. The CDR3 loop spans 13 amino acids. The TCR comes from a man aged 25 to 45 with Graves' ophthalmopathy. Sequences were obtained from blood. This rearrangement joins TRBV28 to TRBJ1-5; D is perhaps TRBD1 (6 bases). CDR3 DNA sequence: TGTGCCAGCAGTTTAGGGGGGGCATTCCCCCAGCATTTT. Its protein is CASSLGGAFPQHF.